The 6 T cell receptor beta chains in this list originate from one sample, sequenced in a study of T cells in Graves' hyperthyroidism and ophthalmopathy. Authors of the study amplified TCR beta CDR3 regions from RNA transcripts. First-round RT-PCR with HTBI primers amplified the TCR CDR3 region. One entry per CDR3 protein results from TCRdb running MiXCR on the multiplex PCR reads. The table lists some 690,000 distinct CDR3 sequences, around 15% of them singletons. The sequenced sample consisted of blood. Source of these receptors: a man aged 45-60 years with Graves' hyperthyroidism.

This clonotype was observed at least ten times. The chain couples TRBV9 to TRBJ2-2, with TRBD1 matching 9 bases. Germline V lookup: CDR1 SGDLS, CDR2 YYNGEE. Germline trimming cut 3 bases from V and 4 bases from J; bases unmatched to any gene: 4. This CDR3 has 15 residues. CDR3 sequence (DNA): TGTGCCAGCAGCGCACAGGGGGCGCCCACCGGGGAGCTGTTTTTT. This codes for CASSAQGAPTGELFF.

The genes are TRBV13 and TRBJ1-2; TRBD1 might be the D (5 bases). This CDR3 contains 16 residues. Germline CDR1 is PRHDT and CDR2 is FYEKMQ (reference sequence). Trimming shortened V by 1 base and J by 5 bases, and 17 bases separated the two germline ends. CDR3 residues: CASSLVPGRAGYGYTF. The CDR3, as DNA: TGTGCCAGCAGCTTAGTCCCGGGGCGGGCTGGATATGGCTACACCTTC.

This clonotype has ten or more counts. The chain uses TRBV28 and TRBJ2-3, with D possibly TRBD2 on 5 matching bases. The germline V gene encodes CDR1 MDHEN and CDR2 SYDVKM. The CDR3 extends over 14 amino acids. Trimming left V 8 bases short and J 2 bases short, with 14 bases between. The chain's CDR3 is CASVQRFSTDTQYF. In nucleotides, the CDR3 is TGTGCCAGCGTCCAGCGGTTTTCCACAGATACGCAGTATTTT.

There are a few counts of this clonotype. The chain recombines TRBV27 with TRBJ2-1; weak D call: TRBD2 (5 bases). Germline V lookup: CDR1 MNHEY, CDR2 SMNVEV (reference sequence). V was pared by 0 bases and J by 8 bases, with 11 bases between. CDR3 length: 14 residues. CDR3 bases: TGTGCCAGCAGTTTATCGAAGGCTAGCCATGAGCAGTTCTTC. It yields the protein CASSLSKASHEQFF.

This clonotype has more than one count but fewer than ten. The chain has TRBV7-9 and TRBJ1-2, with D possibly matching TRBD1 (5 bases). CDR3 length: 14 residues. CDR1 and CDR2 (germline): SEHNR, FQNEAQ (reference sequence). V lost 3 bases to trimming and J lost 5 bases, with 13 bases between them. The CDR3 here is CASSFGVQGYGYTF. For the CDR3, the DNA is TGTGCCAGCAGCTTTGGGGTTCAGGGTTATGGCTACACCTTC.

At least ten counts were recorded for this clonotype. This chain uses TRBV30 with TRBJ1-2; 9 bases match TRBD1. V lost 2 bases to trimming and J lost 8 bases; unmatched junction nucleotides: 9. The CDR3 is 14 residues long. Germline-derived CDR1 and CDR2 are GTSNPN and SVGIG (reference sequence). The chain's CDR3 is CAWSLIQGARGYTF. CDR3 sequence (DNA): TGTGCCTGGAGTTTAATACAGGGGGCGAGGGGCTACACCTTC.